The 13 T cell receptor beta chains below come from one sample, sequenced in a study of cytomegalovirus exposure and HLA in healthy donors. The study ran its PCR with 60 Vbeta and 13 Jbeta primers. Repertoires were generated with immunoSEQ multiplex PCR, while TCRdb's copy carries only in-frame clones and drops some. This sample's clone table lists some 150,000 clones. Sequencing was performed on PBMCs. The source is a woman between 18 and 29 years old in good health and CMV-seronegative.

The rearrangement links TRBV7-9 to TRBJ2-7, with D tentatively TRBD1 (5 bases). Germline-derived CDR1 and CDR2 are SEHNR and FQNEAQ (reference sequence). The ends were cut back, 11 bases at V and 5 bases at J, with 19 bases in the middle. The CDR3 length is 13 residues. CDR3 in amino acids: CAAAVAGKDEQYV. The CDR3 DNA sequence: TGTGCCGCAGCCGTGGCAGGGAAGGACGAGCAGTACGTC.

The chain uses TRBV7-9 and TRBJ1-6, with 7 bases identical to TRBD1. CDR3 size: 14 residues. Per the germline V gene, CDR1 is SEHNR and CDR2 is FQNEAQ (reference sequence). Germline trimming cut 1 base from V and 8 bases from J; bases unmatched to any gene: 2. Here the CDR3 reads CASSLGQGDSPLHF. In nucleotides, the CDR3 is TGTGCCAGCAGCTTAGGTCAGGGGGATTCACCCCTCCACTTT.

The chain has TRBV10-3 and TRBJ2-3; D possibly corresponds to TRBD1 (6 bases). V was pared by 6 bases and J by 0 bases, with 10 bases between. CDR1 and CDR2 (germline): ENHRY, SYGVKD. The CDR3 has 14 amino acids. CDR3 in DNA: TGTGCCATCAGCGACAGGCCTAGCACAGATACGCAGTATTTT. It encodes CAISDRPSTDTQYF.

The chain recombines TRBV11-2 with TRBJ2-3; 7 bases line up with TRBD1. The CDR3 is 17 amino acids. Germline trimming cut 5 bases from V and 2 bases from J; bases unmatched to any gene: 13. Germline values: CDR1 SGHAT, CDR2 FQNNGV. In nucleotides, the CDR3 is TGTGCCAGCAGCACAGTTACCGGGACAGAAGCCACAGATACGCAGTATTTT. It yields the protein CASSTVTGTEATDTQYF.

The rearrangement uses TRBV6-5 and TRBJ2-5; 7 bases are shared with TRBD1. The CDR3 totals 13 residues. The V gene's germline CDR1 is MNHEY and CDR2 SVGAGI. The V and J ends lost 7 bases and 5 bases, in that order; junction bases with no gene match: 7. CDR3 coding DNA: TGTGCCAGCAATCCGACAGGGACGGAGACCCAGTACTTC. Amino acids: CASNPTGTETQYF.

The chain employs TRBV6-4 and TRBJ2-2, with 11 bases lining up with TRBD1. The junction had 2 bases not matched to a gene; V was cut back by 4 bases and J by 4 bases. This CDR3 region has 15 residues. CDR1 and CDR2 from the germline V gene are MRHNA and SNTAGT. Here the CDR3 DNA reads TGTGCCAGCAGTGCAGGGACAGGGGGCACCGGGGAGCTGTTTTTT. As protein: CASSAGTGGTGELFF.

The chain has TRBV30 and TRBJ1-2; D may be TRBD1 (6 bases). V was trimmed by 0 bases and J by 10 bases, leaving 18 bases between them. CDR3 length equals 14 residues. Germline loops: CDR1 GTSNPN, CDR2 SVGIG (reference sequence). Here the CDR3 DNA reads TGTGCCTGGAGTGTACTTCGGGGGGCTCAGGTCTACACCTTC. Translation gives CAWSVLRGAQVYTF.

In DNA, the CDR3 is TGTGCCAGCAGTGCTACTAGCGGTGGCACAGATACGCAGTATTTT. This sequence encodes CASSATSGGTDTQYF. The chain uses TRBV6-1 and TRBJ2-3; 8 nucleotides match TRBD2. Germline CDR1 is MNHNS and CDR2 is SASEGT. Trimming removed 4 bases from V and 1 base from J; junction bases left unmatched: 4. The CDR3 has 15 residues.

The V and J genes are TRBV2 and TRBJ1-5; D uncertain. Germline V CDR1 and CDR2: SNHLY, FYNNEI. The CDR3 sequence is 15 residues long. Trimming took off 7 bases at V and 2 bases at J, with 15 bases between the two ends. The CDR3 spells CASTPGRSRNQPQHF. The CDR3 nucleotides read TGTGCCAGCACCCCGGGGAGGAGTCGCAATCAGCCCCAGCATTTT. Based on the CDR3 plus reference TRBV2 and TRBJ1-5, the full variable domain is EPEVTQTPSHQVTQMGQEVILRCVPISNHLYFYWYRQILGQKVEFLVSFYNNEISEKSEIFDDQFSVERPDGSNFTLKIRSTKLEDSAMYFCASTPGRSRNQPQHFGDGTRLSIL.

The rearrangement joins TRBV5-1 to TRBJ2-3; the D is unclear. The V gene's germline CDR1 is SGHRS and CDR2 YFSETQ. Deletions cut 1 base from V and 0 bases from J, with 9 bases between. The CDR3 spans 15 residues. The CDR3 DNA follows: TGCGCCAGCAGCTTGTTACGCGGCAGCACAGATACGCAGTATTTT. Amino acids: CASSLLRGSTDTQYF.

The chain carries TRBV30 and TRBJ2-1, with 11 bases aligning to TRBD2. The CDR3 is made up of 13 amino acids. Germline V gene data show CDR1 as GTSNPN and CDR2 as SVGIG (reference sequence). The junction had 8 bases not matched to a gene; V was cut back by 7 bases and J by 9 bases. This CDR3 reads CASPGLADGEQFF. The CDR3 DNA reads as TGTGCCTCCCCGGGACTAGCGGATGGTGAGCAGTTCTTC.

The CDR3 reads CASSYDGGPGANVLTF. CDR3 bases: TGTGCCAGCAGTTACGATGGGGGCCCTGGGGCCAACGTCCTGACTTTC. J is TRBJ2-6 and V is TRBV6-6; a weak D match, TRBD1 (6 bases). This CDR3 has 16 amino acids. Deletions cut 2 bases from V and 2 bases from J, with 10 bases between. The germline CDR1 and CDR2 sequences are MNHNY and SVGAGI (reference sequence).

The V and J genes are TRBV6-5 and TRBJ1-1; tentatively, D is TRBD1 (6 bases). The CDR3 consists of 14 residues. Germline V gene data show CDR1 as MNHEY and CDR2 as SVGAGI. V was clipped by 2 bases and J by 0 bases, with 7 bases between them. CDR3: CASSYGTLNTEAFF. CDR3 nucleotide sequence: TGTGCCAGCAGTTACGGGACATTGAACACTGAAGCTTTCTTT.